This TCR beta chain originates from a study of control samples from healthy donors and cancer patients. Germline loops: CDR1 MGHRA, CDR2 YSYEKL. This CDR3 comprises 14 residues. As to this clone: Sequence at one end of the junction differs from germline and may be a read error.

TCRdb keeps only in-frame clones here, not all; method: immunoSEQ multiplex PCR. The data show 90,000 to 100,000 clones, around 80% seen once. The chain employs TRBV4-1 and TRBJ2-7; no definite D call. The TCR comes from a man aged 60 to 69 in good health. Sequenced material: blood. The CDR3 nucleotides are TGCGCCAGCAGCCAAGAACCGCCCCCCTATGAGCAGTACTTC. This sequence encodes CASSQEPPPYEQYF.